This record covers a single T cell receptor (beta chain). The CDR3 totals 14 residues. Deletions cut 2 bases from V and 6 bases from J, with 11 bases between. Germline V CDR1 and CDR2: MNHEY, SVGAGI. This entry is derived from a study of T cells in Graves' hyperthyroidism and ophthalmopathy. There were TCR beta CDR3 regions amplified from RNA transcripts. The HTBI primer set was used in a first-round RT-PCR of the TCR CDR3. Using its own MiXCR run on the multiplex PCR reads, TCRdb lists one record per CDR3 protein. The sample lists hundreds of thousands of distinct CDR3 sequences, approximately 15% occurring once.

The chain links TRBV6-5 to TRBJ1-5; D is undetermined. The material sequenced was blood. The clonotype originates from a young woman with Graves' hyperthyroidism. The DNA of the CDR3 is TGTGCCAGCAGTTACGACGGCCCCCGTCAGCCCCAGCATTTT. Translated, it gives CASSYDGPRQPQHF.